These 14 T cell receptor beta chains were sequenced from one sample in a study of T cell responses to AZD1222 COVID-19 vaccine (dated by TCRdb to the early 2020s). Explained via the paper, the time point label denotes: baseline before first vaccination. Receptor libraries were prepared by the immunoSEQ multiplex PCR assay. TCRdb took over this immuneACCESS table, retaining in-frame rearrangements with V and J assigned. Such tables are incomplete; in checked studies, under half of the missing clones stem from an unresolved V gene, and the remainder is unexplained. For this sample there are under 170,000 clones; about 93% appear just once. The ten largest clones take up roughly 1.3% of the sample. The material sequenced was peripheral blood, taken on day 0 of AZD1222 vaccination. All receptors derive from an adult in good health.

This chain links TRBV6-5 with TRBJ1-2, with D unclear. The germline V gene has CDR1 MNHEY and CDR2 SVGAGI. V shed 2 bases and J shed 4 bases, with 8 bases lying between them. The CDR3 spans 13 residues. CDR3 DNA sequence: TGTGCCAGCAGTTACGGCACCCTCTATGGCTACACCTTC. Translating it yields CASSYGTLYGYTF.

The V and J genes are TRBV6-5 and TRBJ2-7, with 8 nucleotides matching TRBD1. CDR1 and CDR2 from the germline V gene are MNHEY and SVGAGI. This CDR3 has 14 residues. Trimming at V came to 6 bases and at J to 2 bases, leaving 6 bases not matched to a gene. CDR3 coding DNA: TGTGCCAGCAGCCCCAGACAGGGGACCTACGAGCAGTACGTC. Residues: CASSPRQGTYEQYV.

The V gene is TRBV5-1, the J gene TRBJ2-5; D is unclear. From germline, CDR1 is SGHRS and CDR2 YFSETQ. The CDR3 extends over 14 amino acids. V was trimmed by 4 bases and J by 2 bases, leaving 12 bases between them. CDR3 protein: CASSLAPPQETQYF. The CDR3 DNA follows: TGCGCCAGCAGCCTCGCCCCCCCGCAAGAGACCCAGTACTTC.

CDR3 loop: CASSLWSGGNEQFF. CDR3 nucleotide sequence: TGCGCCAGCAGCCTATGGAGCGGTGGGAATGAGCAGTTCTTC. V usage is TRBV4-3 and J usage is TRBJ2-1, with D tentatively TRBD2 (5 bases). The V end lost 4 bases, the J end lost 7 bases, and 14 bases lay between the germline ends. Germline values: CDR1 LGHNA, CDR2 YSLEER. The CDR3 has 14 residues.

The CDR3 spells CASSLGGDTEAFF. The CDR3 region has the DNA TGTGCCAGCAGTTTGGGGGGAGACACTGAAGCTTTCTTT. V and J are TRBV6-5 and TRBJ1-1; D may be TRBD1 (5 bases). CDR3 size: 13 residues. V was pared by 4 bases and J by 3 bases, with 9 bases between. The germline V gene has CDR1 MNHEY and CDR2 SVGAGI.

The chain couples TRBV5-1 to TRBJ1-2; D gene unclear. Germline V gene lookup returns CDR1 SGHRS and CDR2 YFSETQ. Trimming pared 0 bases from V and 3 bases from J, leaving 9 bases between. CDR3 length: 14 residues. The CDR3 region has the DNA TGCGCCAGCAGCTTGGTGGGGTTGGACTATGGCTACACCTTC. This encodes CASSLVGLDYGYTF.

The chain carries TRBV6-5 and TRBJ1-2; D ambiguous. CDR1 and CDR2 (germline): MNHEY, SVGAGI. The CDR3 contains 12 residues. V lost 10 bases to trimming and J lost 0 bases, with 9 bases between them. The CDR3: CATATSNYGYTF. The DNA for the CDR3 is TGTGCCACCGCCACCTCTAACTATGGCTACACCTTC.

This chain connects TRBV28 to TRBJ1-2; the D gene is possibly TRBD1 (5 bases). This CDR3 has 14 residues. Germline V gene sequence: CDR1 MDHEN, CDR2 SYDVKM. V shed 4 bases and J shed 4 bases, with 13 bases lying between them. CDR3 coding DNA: TGTGCCAGCAGTTCCCCAGGGTTGGGCTATGGCTACACCTTC. Translated, it gives CASSSPGLGYGYTF.

The count of this clone is one. V usage is TRBV3-1 (or the pseudogene TRBV3-2) and J usage is TRBJ1-1, with D possibly TRBD1 on 5 matching bases. This CDR3 region has 13 residues. Trimming shortened V by 3 bases and J by 5 bases, and 10 bases separated the two germline ends. Germline values: CDR1 LGHDT, CDR2 YNNKEL (reference sequence). CDR3 nucleotide sequence: TGTGCCAGCAGCCACGTCAGGGAGACTGAAGCTTTCTTT. Its protein product is CASSHVRETEAFF.

This rearrangement joins TRBV30 to TRBJ1-1; the match to TRBD1 covers 10 bases. The germline CDR1 and CDR2 sequences are GTSNPN and SVGIG (reference sequence). The CDR3 has 14 residues. The V and J ends lost 4 bases and 6 bases, in that order; junction bases with no gene match: 8. The CDR3 is CAWTTDRGGPEAFF. Here the CDR3 DNA reads TGTGCCTGGACCACGGACAGGGGGGGCCCTGAAGCTTTCTTT. Looking up the rest from reference TRBV30 and TRBJ1-1 gives the full variable domain: SQTIHQWPATLVQPVGSPLSLECTVEGTSNPNLYWYRQAAGRGLQLLFYSVGIGQISSEVPQNLSASRPQDRQFILSSKKLLLSDSGFYLCAWTTDRGGPEAFFGQGTRLTVV.

This chain links TRBV30 with TRBJ1-2, with 11 bases lining up with TRBD1. J lost 5 bases, V lost 3 bases, and 2 bases had no gene match. CDR1 is GTSNPN, CDR2 SVGIG, per germline (reference sequence). The CDR3 has 13 amino acids. DNA of the CDR3: TGTGCCTGGAGGGGGACAGGGGGATATGGCTACACCTTC. It translates to CAWRGTGGYGYTF.

The rearrangement links TRBV5-1 to TRBJ1-4; D possibly corresponds to TRBD1 (5 bases). Germline-derived CDR1 and CDR2 are SGHRS and YFSETQ. V was shortened by 0 bases and J by 5 bases, with 8 bases between the two germline ends. The CDR3 loop spans 14 amino acids. CDR3 in DNA: TGCGCCAGCAGCTTGGCGGGACCCAATGAAAAACTGTTTTTT. Protein sequence: CASSLAGPNEKLFF.

The chain employs TRBV30 and TRBJ2-1, with 11 nucleotides matching TRBD2. Per the germline V gene, CDR1 is GTSNPN and CDR2 is SVGIG (reference sequence). The J segment lost 6 bases and the V segment lost 0 bases, leaving 1 base of the junction unmatched. The CDR3 consists of 14 residues. Here the CDR3 reads CAWSVLAGGNEQFF. As DNA, the CDR3 is TGTGCCTGGAGTGTCCTAGCGGGAGGCAATGAGCAGTTCTTC.

The chain has TRBV5-5 and TRBJ2-5; TRBD1 agrees at 8 bases. Germline V gives CDR1 SGHKS, CDR2 YYEKEE (reference sequence). The CDR3 totals 16 residues. Germline trimming cut 3 bases from V and 1 base from J; bases unmatched to any gene: 8. CDR3 nucleotides: TGTGCCAGCAGCTCCCCGGACAGGGTGGGCCAAGAGACCCAGTACTTC. This sequence encodes CASSSPDRVGQETQYF.